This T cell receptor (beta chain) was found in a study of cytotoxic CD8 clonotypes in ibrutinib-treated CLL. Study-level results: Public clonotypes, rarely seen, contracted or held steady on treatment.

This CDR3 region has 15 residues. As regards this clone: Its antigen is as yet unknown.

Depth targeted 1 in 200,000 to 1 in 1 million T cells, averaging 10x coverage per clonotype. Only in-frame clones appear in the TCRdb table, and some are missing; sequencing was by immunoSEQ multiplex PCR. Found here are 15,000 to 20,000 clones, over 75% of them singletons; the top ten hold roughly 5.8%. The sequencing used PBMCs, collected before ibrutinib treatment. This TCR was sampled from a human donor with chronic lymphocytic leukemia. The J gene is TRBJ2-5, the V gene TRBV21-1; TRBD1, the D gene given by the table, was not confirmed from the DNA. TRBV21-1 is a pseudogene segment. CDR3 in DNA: TGTGCCAGCAGCAAAGGCACAGGGGAGCAAGAGACCCAGTACTTC. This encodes CASSKGTGEQETQYF.